The subject of this entry is one T cell receptor beta chain. The sample originates from a study of T cells expressing NK-cell markers. The germline V gene has CDR1 MDHEN and CDR2 SYDVKM. This CDR3 is built from 13 residues. TCRdb re-called the 5' RACE reads; every CDR3 protein appears as one record, without DNA. The sample has 350,000 to 400,000 distinct CDR3 sequences. This receptor was taken from a woman aged 45-65 years in good health. Sequencing was carried out using blood T cells: a sorted CD56 or NKG2C T cell subset, CD4+ or CD8+ T cells, or bulk PBMC T cells (not recorded which). The rearrangement uses TRBV28 and TRBJ2-7; absent DNA, TCRdb's TRBD2 call cannot be checked. CDR3: CASSITSGYEQYF.